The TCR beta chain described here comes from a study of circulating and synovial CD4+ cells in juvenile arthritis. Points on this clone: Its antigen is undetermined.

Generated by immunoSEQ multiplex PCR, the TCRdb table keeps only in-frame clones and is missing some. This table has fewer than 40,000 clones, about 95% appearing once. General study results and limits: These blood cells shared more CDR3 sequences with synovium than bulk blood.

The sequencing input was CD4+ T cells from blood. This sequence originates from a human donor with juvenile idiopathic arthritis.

CDR3 amino acids: CASSRRGGGGYGYTF. The CDR3 DNA is TGTGCCAGCAGCCGCCGGGGGGGTGGGGGCTATGGCTACACCTTC. This sequence joins TRBV6-5 and TRBJ1-2, with a weak D call TRBD1 (5 bases). Germline CDR1 is MNHEY and CDR2 is SVGAGI. The CDR3 has 15 amino acids. Trimming shortened V by 6 bases and J by 4 bases, and 18 bases separated the two germline ends.